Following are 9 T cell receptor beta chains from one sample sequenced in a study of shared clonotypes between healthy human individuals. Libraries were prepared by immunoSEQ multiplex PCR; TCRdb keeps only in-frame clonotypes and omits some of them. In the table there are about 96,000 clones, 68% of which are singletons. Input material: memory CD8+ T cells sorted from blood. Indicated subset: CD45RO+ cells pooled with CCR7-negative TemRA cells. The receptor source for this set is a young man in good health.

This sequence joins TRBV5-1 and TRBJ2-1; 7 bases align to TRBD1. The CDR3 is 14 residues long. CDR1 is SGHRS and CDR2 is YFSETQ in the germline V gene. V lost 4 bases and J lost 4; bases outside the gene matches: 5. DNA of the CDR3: TGCGCCAGCAGCCCGACAGGGCAATACAATGAGCAGTTCTTC. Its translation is CASSPTGQYNEQFF.

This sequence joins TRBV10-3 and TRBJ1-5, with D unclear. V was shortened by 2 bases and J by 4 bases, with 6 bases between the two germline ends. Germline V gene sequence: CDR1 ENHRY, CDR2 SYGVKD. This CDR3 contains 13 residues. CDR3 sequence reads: CAISEVGNQPQHF. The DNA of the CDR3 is TGTGCCATCAGTGAGGTAGGGAATCAGCCCCAGCATTTT.

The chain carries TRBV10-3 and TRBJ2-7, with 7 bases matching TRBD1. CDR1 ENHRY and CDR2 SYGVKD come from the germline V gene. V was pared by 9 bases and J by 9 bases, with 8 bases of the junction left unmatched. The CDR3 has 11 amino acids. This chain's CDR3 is CAIGQDLGQYF. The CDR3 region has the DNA TGTGCCATAGGACAGGACCTGGGGCAGTACTTC.

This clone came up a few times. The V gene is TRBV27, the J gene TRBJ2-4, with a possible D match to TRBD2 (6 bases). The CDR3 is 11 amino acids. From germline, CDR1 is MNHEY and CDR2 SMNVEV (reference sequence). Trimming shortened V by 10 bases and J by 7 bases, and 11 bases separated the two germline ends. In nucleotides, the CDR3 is TGTGCCACCGTCAGCGGGAACATTCAGTACTTC. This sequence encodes CATVSGNIQYF.

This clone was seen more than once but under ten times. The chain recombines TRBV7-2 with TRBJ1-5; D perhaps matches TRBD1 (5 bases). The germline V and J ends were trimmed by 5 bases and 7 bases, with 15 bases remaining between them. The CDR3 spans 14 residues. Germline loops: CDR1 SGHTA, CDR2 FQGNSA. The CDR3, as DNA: TGTGCCAGCAGCCACGGGGGGTTTGGACAGCCCCAGCATTTT. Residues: CASSHGGFGQPQHF.

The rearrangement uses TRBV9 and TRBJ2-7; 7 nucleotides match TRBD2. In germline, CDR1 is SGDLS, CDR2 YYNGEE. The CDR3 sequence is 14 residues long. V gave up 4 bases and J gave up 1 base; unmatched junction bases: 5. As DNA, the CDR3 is TGTGCCAGCAGCCTAAGCGGGGAGTCCTACGAGCAGTACTTC. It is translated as CASSLSGESYEQYF.

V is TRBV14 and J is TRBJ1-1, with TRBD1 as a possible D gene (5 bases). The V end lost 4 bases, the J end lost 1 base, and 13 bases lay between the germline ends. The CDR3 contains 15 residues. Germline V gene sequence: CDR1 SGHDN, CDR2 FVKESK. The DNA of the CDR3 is TGTGCCAGCAGCCTTCCGGGACTGCAGAACACTGAAGCTTTCTTT. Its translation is CASSLPGLQNTEAFF.

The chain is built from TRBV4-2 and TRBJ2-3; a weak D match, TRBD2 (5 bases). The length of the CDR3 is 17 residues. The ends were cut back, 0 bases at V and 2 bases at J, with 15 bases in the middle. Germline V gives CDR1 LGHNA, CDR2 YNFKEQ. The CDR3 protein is CASSQDGLTTFTDTQYF. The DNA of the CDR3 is TGTGCCAGCAGCCAAGATGGACTGACCACATTCACAGATACGCAGTATTTT.

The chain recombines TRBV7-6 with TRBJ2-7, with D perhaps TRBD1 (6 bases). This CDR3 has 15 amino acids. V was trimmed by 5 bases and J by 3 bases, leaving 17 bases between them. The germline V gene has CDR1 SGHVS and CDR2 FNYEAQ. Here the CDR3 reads CASSLGQSRSYEQYF. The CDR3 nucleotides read TGTGCCAGCAGCCTCGGACAGTCGAGGAGCTACGAGCAGTACTTC.